This T cell receptor beta chain was recorded in a study of shared clonotypes between healthy human individuals (dated by TCRdb to the early 2020s). Regarding the complete study: A couple of women and a few men aged 18 to 49 years were included in the cohort. For each donor, CD4 naive and CD4 memory were each given three plates, CD8 naive was given two plates, and CD8 memory was given one plate. To estimate repertoire size and how much clonotypes are shared between individuals, the study performed deep sequencing of blood TCR repertoires from about 5 healthy adults. To increase sequencing depth and limit assay-specific biases, different laboratories used diverse techniques to prepare libraries and sequence TCR repertoires. Between about 0.8 and 9 billion PBMCs per donor were obtained by leukapheresis.

From cysteine to phenylalanine, the CDR3 is 15 amino acids long. The read is trimmed to its CDR3 DNA, 45 bases read in frame from base 1. The germline V gene encodes CDR1 SGHRS and CDR2 YFSETQ. The V and J ends are trimmed by 0 bases and 0 bases, leaving 8 bases between them. Remarks on this clone: Its antigen is still unknown. Qualities for individual bases were not recorded, and no much larger clone is one base off.

What the authors observed across the whole study: The small number of donors limited the genetic and exposure-history diversity represented. Estimated clonotype richness was generally larger for naive than for memory subsets. Only blood was sampled, and tissue TCR repertoires likely differ from those in blood. Incomplete sequencing was indicated by rarefaction of sorted-subset datasets, despite the large sequencing depth. Based on pairwise subsampling, the degree of clonotype sharing among donors was expected to be affected by sequencing depth. Sharing across several donors was observed for approximately 5% of naive CD4, around 3.5% of naive CD8, 2% to 2.5% of memory CD4, and 0.4% of memory CD8 clonotypes. Higher generation probabilities were observed for clonotypes shared by all four sorted-subset donors than for non-shared clonotypes.

Using the deep immunoSEQ assay, multiplex PCR amplified TCR CDR3 regions from genomic DNA. Genomic DNA extracted from each cell subset was distributed evenly over all wells of several immunoSEQ 96-well plates, and each plate served as one replicate. Each replicate PCR for sorted subsets received around 210 ng genomic DNA, equal to about 30,000 T cell genomes. The purified libraries were quantified using a Qubit 3.0 fluorometer, sized with a Bioanalyzer 2100, and then quantified again using the KAPA Library Quantification kit. Every immunoSEQ 96-well plate was sequenced on a dedicated single-read 150-cycle Illumina NextSeq 550 flow cell. Regarding the original processing steps: Because the immunoSEQ output included only junctional sequences and no quality scores, the filtering could not be the same as the filtering used for full-length reads. Sequences were annotated with PyIR, a Python wrapper for IgBLAST v1.9, using IMGT germline references to assign V/J genes and CDR3. Any read was removed if the V/J assignment was weak (E-value above 1e-6), the CDR3 was missing, or the read contained stop codons, out-of-frame junctions, or ambiguous translated residues. V3J clonotypes were defined by identical inferred V gene, J gene, and CDR3 amino acid sequence. Percentage overlap between repertoires was computed as shared unique clonotypes divided by the size of the smaller repertoire. Three approaches were used to assess repertoire richness: RTK rarefaction, the Chao1 estimator, and Recon v2.1 estimates of unobserved clonotypes. Generation probabilities for all TCRbeta clonotypes obtained by the gDNA method from a handful of donors were computed using OLGA. In TCRdb, the immuneACCESS table is reduced to in-frame sequences with V and J assigned. These tables do not hold every clone; where another copy was compared, an unresolved V gene accounts for under half, and the others remain unexplained. D and trimming were read from the DNA, whereas the V and J calls and clone size are those reported in that table. The sample contains some 320,000 clones, 87% of them found a single time. The ten largest make up under 20% of the sample.

Healthy HIV-negative adults with no recently reported acute infections or vaccinations were included as donors. All donors were Caucasian adults living in Nashville, Tennessee, USA. CD8 memory samples were composed of magnetically selected CD45RO+ cells combined with CCR7-negative CD45RA+ effector memory (TemRA) cells. Blood was collected by leukapheresis, and PBMCs were isolated by Ficoll-Histopaque density gradient centrifugation and then cryopreserved in liquid nitrogen vapor phase. Purity and quantity of every magnetically sorted T cell population were checked by analytical flow cytometry. Genomic DNA was isolated from every sorted fraction and measured by UV absorbance on a Nanodrop 2000c.

This receptor was obtained from a man younger than 30 in good health. The chain couples TRBV5-1 to TRBJ2-3; the D gene cannot be resolved reliably. The specimen was memory CD8+ T cells sorted from blood. The cell subset or site label for this specimen denotes: CD45RO+ cells pooled with CCR7-negative TemRA cells. The CDR3 protein sequence reads: CASSLAESSTDTQYF. Here is the DNA: TGCGCCAGCAGCTTGGCTGAGAGTAGCACAGATACGCAGTATTTT.